This T cell receptor beta chain was found in a study of shared clonotypes between healthy human individuals. Across the study: Contributing individuals were a couple of females and a few males aged 18 to 49. A donor's plate count was three for CD4 naive and three for CD4 memory; CD8 naive had two and CD8 memory one. Points from the study as a whole: The study generally estimated greater richness for naive than memory subsets. Relative to clonotypes present in all four donors, those not shared had lower generation probabilities.

Libraries were prepared by immunoSEQ multiplex PCR; TCRdb keeps only in-frame clonotypes and omits some of them. Of around 700,000 clones listed, around 67% were seen once; the top ten hold approximately 1.7%. Between the trimmed V and J ends, which lost 6 bases and 1 base, there was a span of 16 bases. Germline values: CDR1 MGHRA, CDR2 YSYEKL. This CDR3 contains 16 residues. This clone was detected many times. Its antigen is not known. The V gene is TRBV4-1, the J gene TRBJ1-5; no reliable D call. The sample was memory CD4+ T cells sorted from blood. The subset is: CD45RA-negative fraction. The source is a woman in her twenties or thirties in good health. DNA for the CDR3: TGCGCCAGCAGTCCAAGTTTTAGCAGGAGCAATCAGCCCCAGCATTTT. Residues: CASSPSFSRSNQPQHF.